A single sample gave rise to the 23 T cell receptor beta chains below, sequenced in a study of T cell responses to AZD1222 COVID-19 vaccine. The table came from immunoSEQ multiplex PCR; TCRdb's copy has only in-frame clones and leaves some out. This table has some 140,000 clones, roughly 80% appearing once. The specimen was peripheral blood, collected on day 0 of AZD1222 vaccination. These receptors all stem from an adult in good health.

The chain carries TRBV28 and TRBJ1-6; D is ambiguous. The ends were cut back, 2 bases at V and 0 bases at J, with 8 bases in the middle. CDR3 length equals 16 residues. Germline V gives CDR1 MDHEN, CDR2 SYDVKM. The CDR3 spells CASSLGDSSYNSPLHF. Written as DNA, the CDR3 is TGTGCCAGCAGTTTAGGCGATAGCTCCTATAATTCACCCCTCCACTTT.

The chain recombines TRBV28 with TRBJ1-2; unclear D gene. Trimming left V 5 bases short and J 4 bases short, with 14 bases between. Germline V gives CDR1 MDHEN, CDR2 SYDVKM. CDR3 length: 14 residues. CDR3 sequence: CASSTILDGYGYTF. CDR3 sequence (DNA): TGTGCCAGCAGTACTATCTTGGACGGCTATGGCTACACCTTC.

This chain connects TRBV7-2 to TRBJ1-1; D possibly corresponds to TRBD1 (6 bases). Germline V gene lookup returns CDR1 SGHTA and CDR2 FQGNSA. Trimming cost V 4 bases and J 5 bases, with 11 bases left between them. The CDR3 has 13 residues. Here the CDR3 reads CASSSHRVTEAFF. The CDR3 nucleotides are TGTGCCAGCAGCTCCCACAGGGTTACTGAAGCTTTCTTT.

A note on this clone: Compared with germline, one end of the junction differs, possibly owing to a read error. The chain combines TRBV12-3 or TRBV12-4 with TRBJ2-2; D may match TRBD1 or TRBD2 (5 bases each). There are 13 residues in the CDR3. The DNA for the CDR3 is TGTGCCAGCGGACATCGGGGCCCGGCGAGGGACGTTTTT. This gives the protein CASGHRGPARDVF.

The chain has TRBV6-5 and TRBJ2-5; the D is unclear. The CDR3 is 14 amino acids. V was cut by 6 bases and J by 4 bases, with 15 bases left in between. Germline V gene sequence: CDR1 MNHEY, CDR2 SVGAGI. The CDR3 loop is CASSSDARRETQYF. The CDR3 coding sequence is TGTGCCAGCAGCTCTGATGCCCGTCGAGAGACCCAGTACTTC.

CDR3 sequence reads: CASSLRDRRSYGYTF. Written as DNA, the CDR3 is TGTGCCAGCAGCTTGCGGGACAGGAGATCCTATGGCTACACCTTC. The gene calls are TRBV5-6 and TRBJ1-2; 8 bases are shared with TRBD1. CDR1 and CDR2 (germline): SGHDT, YYEEEE. CDR3 size: 15 residues. Trimming at V came to 1 base and at J to 4 bases, leaving 6 bases not matched to a gene. The whole variable domain, filled in from reference TRBV5-6 and TRBJ1-2, reads DAGVTQSPTHLIKTRGQQVTLRCSPKSGHDTVSWYQQALGQGPQFIFQYYEEEERQRGNFPDRFSGHQFPNYSSELNVNALLLGDSALYLCASSLRDRRSYGYTFGSGTRLTVV.

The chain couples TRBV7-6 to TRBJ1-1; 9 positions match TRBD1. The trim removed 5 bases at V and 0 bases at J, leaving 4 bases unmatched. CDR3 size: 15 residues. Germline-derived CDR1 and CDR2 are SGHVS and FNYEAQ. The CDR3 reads CASSLRQGVNTEAFF. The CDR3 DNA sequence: TGTGCCAGCAGCCTTCGACAGGGGGTGAACACTGAAGCTTTCTTT.

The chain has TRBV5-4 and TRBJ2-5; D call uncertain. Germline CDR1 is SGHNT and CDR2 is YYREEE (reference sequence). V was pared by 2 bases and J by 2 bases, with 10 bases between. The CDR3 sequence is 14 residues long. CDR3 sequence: CASSFATRQETQYF. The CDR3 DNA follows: TGTGCCAGCAGCTTCGCGACGCGGCAAGAGACCCAGTACTTC.

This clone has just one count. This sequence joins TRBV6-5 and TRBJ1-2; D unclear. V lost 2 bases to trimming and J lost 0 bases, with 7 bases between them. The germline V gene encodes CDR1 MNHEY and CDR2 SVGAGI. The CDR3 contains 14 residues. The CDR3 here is CASSYGGTNYGYTF. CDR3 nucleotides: TGTGCCAGCAGTTACGGAGGGACTAACTATGGCTACACCTTC.

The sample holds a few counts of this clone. This CDR3 reads CAWSVSRTGSSTNEKLFF. CDR3 nucleotides: TGTGCCTGGAGTGTTAGCCGGACAGGGTCCTCAACTAATGAAAAACTGTTTTTT. The V and J genes are TRBV30 and TRBJ1-4; 8 bases are a match to TRBD1. V was pared by 0 bases and J by 0 bases, with 9 bases of the junction left unmatched. Germline-derived CDR1 and CDR2 are GTSNPN and SVGIG (reference sequence). The CDR3 runs to 18 residues. Using reference TRBV30 and TRBJ1-4 for the parts outside the CDR3, the full variable domain is SQTIHQWPATLVQPVGSPLSLECTVEGTSNPNLYWYRQAAGRGLQLLFYSVGIGQISSEVPQNLSASRPQDRQFILSSKKLLLSDSGFYLCAWSVSRTGSSTNEKLFFGSGTQLSVL.

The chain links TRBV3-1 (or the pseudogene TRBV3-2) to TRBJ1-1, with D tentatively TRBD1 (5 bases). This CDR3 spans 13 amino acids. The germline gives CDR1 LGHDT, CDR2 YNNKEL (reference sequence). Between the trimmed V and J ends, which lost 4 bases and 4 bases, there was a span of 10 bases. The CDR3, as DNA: TGTGCCAGCAGCCCCGGGACGGGCACTGAAGCTTTCTTT. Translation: CASSPGTGTEAFF.

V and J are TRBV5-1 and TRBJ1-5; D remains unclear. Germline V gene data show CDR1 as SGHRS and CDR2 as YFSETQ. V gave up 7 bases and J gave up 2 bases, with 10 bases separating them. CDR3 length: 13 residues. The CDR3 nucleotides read TGCGCCAGCTCGCGACAAGGCAATCAGCCCCAGCATTTT. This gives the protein CASSRQGNQPQHF.

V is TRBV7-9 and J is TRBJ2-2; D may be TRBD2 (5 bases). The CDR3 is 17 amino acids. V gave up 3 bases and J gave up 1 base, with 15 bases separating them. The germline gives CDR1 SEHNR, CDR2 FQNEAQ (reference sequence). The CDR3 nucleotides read TGTGCCAGCAGCTTCCTAAGACGGGAATTGAACACCGGGGAGCTGTTTTTT. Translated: CASSFLRRELNTGELFF.

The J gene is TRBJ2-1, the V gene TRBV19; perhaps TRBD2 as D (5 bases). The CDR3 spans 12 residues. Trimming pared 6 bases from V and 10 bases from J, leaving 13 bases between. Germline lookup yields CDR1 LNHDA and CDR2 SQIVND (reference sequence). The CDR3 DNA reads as TGTGCCAGTAGGGTTGGGAGATCGGAGCAGTTCTTC. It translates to CASRVGRSEQFF.

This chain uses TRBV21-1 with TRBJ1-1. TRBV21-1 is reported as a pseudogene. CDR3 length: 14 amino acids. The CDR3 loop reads CASSKRGAKTEAFF. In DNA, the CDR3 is TGTGCCAGCAGCAAGAGGGGGGCTAAAACTGAAGCTTTCTTT.

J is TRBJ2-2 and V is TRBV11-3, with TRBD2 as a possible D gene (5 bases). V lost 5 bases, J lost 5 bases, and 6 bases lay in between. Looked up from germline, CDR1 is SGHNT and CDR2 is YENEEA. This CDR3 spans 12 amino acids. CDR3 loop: CASSPGTGELFF. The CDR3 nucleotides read TGTGCCAGCAGCCCGGGGACCGGGGAGCTGTTTTTT.

The CDR3 DNA reads TGTGCCAGCGGATCGGGACAGGGCTATGGCTACACCTTC. Protein product: CASGSGQGYGYTF. V usage is TRBV5-4 and J usage is TRBJ1-2; TRBD1 agrees at 9 bases. This CDR3 comprises 13 residues. The germline gives CDR1 SGHNT, CDR2 YYREEE (reference sequence). Trimming took 7 bases from V and 4 from J; bases not matched to a gene: 5.

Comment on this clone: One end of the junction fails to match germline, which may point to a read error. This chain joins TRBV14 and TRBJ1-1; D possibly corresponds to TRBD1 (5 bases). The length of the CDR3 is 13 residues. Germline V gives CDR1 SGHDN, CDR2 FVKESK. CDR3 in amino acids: CASSQAQIRQGDF. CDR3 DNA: TGTGCCAGCAGCCAAGCACAGATCAGGCAGGGAGACTTT.

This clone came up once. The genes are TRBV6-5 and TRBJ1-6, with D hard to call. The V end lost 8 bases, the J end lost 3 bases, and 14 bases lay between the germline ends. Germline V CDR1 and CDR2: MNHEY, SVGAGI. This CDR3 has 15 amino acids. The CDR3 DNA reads TGTGCCAGCGATACGACACCGGGCTATAATTCACCCCTCCACTTT. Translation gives CASDTTPGYNSPLHF.

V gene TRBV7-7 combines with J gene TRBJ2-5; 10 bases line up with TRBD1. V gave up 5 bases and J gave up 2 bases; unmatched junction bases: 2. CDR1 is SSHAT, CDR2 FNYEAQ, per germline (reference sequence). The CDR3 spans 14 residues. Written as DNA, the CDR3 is TGTGCCAGCAGCCGGGACAGGGGACAAGAGACCCAGTACTTC. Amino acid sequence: CASSRDRGQETQYF.

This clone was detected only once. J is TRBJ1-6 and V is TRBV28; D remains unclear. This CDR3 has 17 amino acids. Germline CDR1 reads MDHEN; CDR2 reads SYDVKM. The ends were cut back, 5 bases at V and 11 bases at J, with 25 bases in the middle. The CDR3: CASSPPSGVQTFAPLHF. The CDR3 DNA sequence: TGTGCCAGCAGTCCCCCCTCCGGCGTCCAAACCTTTGCACCCCTCCACTTT.

CDR3 protein: CASSFRQGTDTQYF. In DNA form, the CDR3 reads TGCGCCAGCAGCTTTAGACAGGGAACAGATACGCAGTATTTT. The gene calls are TRBV5-1 and TRBJ2-3; 7 positions match TRBD1. Germline CDR1 is SGHRS and CDR2 is YFSETQ. The CDR3 consists of 14 residues. V dropped 2 bases and J dropped 3; count of bases not matched to a gene: 3.

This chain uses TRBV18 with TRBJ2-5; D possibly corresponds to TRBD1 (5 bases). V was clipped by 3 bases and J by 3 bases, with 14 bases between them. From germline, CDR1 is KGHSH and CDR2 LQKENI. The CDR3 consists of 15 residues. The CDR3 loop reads CASSPPRSGKETQYF. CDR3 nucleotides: TGTGCCAGCTCACCCCCCCGGTCAGGGAAAGAGACCCAGTACTTC.